This is a list of T cell receptor beta chains from one sample in a study of beta chain features in type 1 diabetes. TCRdb's table, derived via immunoSEQ multiplex PCR, lists solely in-frame clones and lacks some. The data show about 160,000 clones, with roughly 9.1% seen just once and about 2.5% held by the top ten. Source material: central memory CD4+ T cells from blood. The source is a woman younger than 30 in good health. Each CDR3 is given with its conserved first and last residue. The D gene is left open where the match is weak. Some rows mark clone size as missing; the rest say once, few, many or name a class of expanded clone.

clone_size: few
j_call: TRBJ1-1
v_call: TRBV6-6
d_call: -
cdr3_nt: TGTGCCAGCAGTTCCCATGGACAGTCCGCAGAAGCTTTCTTT
cdr3_aa: CASSSHGQSAEAFF

clone_size: few
j_call: TRBJ2-7
v_call: TRBV7-8
d_call: TRBD1
cdr3_nt: TGTGCCAGCAGCTCATACACAGACGGCCCAGGGGGATCCTACGAGCAGTACTTC
cdr3_aa: CASSSYTDGPGGSYEQYF

clone_size: many
j_call: TRBJ1-1
v_call: TRBV10-3
d_call: -
cdr3_nt: TGTGCCATCAGGGAGGACAGCGAAGCTTTCTTT
cdr3_aa: CAIREDSEAFF

clone_size: -
j_call: TRBJ2-3
v_call: TRBV5-5
d_call: -
cdr3_nt: TGTGCCAGCAGCTTCCTCGCCGGGTCAGATACGCAGTATTTT
cdr3_aa: CASSFLAGSDTQYF

clone_size: -
j_call: TRBJ2-7
v_call: TRBV5-1
d_call: -
cdr3_nt: TGCGCCAGCAGACGAGACAGGAACTACGAGCAGTACTTC
cdr3_aa: CASRRDRNYEQYF

clone_size: few
j_call: TRBJ2-1
v_call: TRBV11-2
d_call: TRBD2
cdr3_nt: TGTGCCAGCAGCCTCAGACTAGCGGGAGAGGTCTATGAGCAGTTCTTC
cdr3_aa: CASSLRLAGEVYEQFF

clone_size: -
j_call: TRBJ2-7
v_call: TRBV5-4
d_call: TRBD1
cdr3_nt: TGTGCCAGCAGCTTGGGAGGGACAGCTTACGAGCAGTACTTC
cdr3_aa: CASSLGGTAYEQYF

clone_size: -
j_call: TRBJ2-7
v_call: TRBV7-3
d_call: TRBD2
cdr3_nt: TGTGCCAGCAGCCCCGCGTCCGGGACTAGCGAGTACGAGCAGTACTTC
cdr3_aa: CASSPASGTSEYEQYF

clone_size: -
j_call: TRBJ2-5
v_call: TRBV18
d_call: -
cdr3_nt: TGTGCCAGCTCACCGACCTCGGAGGGAGGAGAGACCCAGTACTTC
cdr3_aa: CASSPTSEGGETQYF

clone_size: -
j_call: TRBJ2-5
v_call: TRBV7-2
d_call: TRBD2
cdr3_nt: TGTGCCAGCAGCCTACAGGCGGGGGGGGAGACCCAGTACTTC
cdr3_aa: CASSLQAGGETQYF

clone_size: few
j_call: TRBJ1-2
v_call: TRBV6-1
d_call: -
cdr3_nt: TGTGCCAGCAGGGACAATCAGTTAGGCTACACCTTC
cdr3_aa: CASRDNQLGYTF

clone_size: few
j_call: TRBJ2-5
v_call: TRBV6-1
d_call: -
cdr3_nt: TGTGCCAGCAGAAGGGGCAACCAAGAGACCCAGTACTTC
cdr3_aa: CASRRGNQETQYF

clone_size: -
j_call: TRBJ2-3
v_call: TRBV2
d_call: TRBD2
cdr3_nt: TGTGCTTCGGGAGGGGATACGCAGTATTTT
cdr3_aa: CASGGDTQYF

clone_size: once
j_call: TRBJ1-4
v_call: TRBV13
d_call: -
cdr3_nt: TGTGCCAGCAGCCCCACCGGAGGGGATGGGGAAAAACTGTTTTTT
cdr3_aa: CASSPTGGDGEKLFF

clone_size: -
j_call: TRBJ2-5
v_call: TRBV12-5
d_call: TRBD1
cdr3_nt: TGTGCTAGTGGTCCCCCGGACAGGGAAGAGACCCAGTACTTC
cdr3_aa: CASGPPDREETQYF

clone_size: -
j_call: TRBJ1-1
v_call: TRBV4-2
d_call: -
cdr3_nt: TGTGCCAGCAGCCAAGGGACAGAGAGCATGAACACTGAAGCTTTCTTT
cdr3_aa: CASSQGTESMNTEAFF

clone_size: -
j_call: TRBJ2-5
v_call: TRBV5-6
d_call: -
cdr3_nt: TGTGCCAGCACCTCCCAGACAGGGTGGGAGGCCCAGTACTTC
cdr3_aa: CASTSQTGWEAQYF

clone_size: -
j_call: TRBJ2-3
v_call: TRBV7-2
d_call: TRBD2
cdr3_nt: TGTGCCAGCAGCCCCCGGACTAGCGGGGGTCCGACAGATACGCAGTATTTT
cdr3_aa: CASSPRTSGGPTDTQYF

clone_size: few
j_call: TRBJ2-7
v_call: TRBV16
d_call: -
cdr3_nt: TGTGCCAGCAGCCAACGCCAGGTTTTAAGGTCCTACGAGCAGTACTTC
cdr3_aa: CASSQRQVLRSYEQYF

clone_size: few
j_call: TRBJ1-1
v_call: TRBV29-1
d_call: -
cdr3_nt: TGCAGCGTTCGTTCTGGGGGGATAGACACTGAAGCTTTCTTT
cdr3_aa: CSVRSGGIDTEAFF

clone_size: few
j_call: TRBJ1-5
v_call: TRBV6-1
d_call: -
cdr3_nt: TGTGCCAGCAGCGGGACTGGAGAGGGGCCCCAGCATTTT
cdr3_aa: CASSGTGEGPQHF

clone_size: -
j_call: TRBJ1-4
v_call: TRBV6-1
d_call: TRBD1
cdr3_nt: TGTGCCAGCAGTCAGACAGGGCAACACGAAAAACTGTTTTTT
cdr3_aa: CASSQTGQHEKLFF

clone_size: -
j_call: TRBJ2-3
v_call: TRBV4-2
d_call: TRBD2
cdr3_nt: TGTGCCAGCAGCCTTGTCAAGAGGGTTAGCGGGATAACAGATACGCAGTATTTT
cdr3_aa: CASSLVKRVSGITDTQYF

clone_size: -
j_call: TRBJ2-5
v_call: TRBV4-1
d_call: TRBD1
cdr3_nt: TGCGCCAGCAGCCAGGGACAGGGGTATAGAGAGACCCAGTACTTC
cdr3_aa: CASSQGQGYRETQYF

clone_size: few
j_call: TRBJ2-5
v_call: TRBV5-1
d_call: -
cdr3_nt: TGCGCCAGCAGCTTGGCAATCAGGGGCAGTGAGACCCAGTACTTC
cdr3_aa: CASSLAIRGSETQYF

clone_size: few
j_call: TRBJ1-2
v_call: TRBV4-1
d_call: TRBD1
cdr3_nt: TGCGCCAGCAGCCAAGGTTCTGGGCCAGGGGGTTTTGGCTACACCTTC
cdr3_aa: CASSQGSGPGGFGYTF

clone_size: few
j_call: TRBJ2-5
v_call: TRBV18
d_call: -
cdr3_nt: TGTGCCAGCTCAGGGGGCAGCCAAGAGACCCAGTACTTC
cdr3_aa: CASSGGSQETQYF

clone_size: -
j_call: TRBJ1-1
v_call: TRBV2
d_call: -
cdr3_nt: TGTGCCAGCTCTAAGGGGGAGAACACTGAAGCTTTCTTT
cdr3_aa: CASSKGENTEAFF